Listed below are T cell receptor beta chains from one sample, sequenced in a study of blood T cell repertoires in COVID-19. Only in-frame clones appear in the TCRdb table, and some are missing; sequencing was by immunoSEQ multiplex PCR. The data show around 200,000 clones, 70% to 90% seen once. Sequencing input: peripheral blood. The receptors were gathered from a man aged 35 to 55 with active or convalescent COVID-19. Both conserved end residues are part of each CDR3. The order of the fields is D gene, clone size, J gene, V gene, CDR3 protein, CDR3 DNA. D genes are given only for firm matches. The size entry is marked missing in some rows and otherwise reads once, few, many or a size class.

TRBD2 once TRBJ2-3 TRBV6-5 CASSGRGAPTDTQYF TGTGCCAGCAGCGGGCGGGGGGCCCCGACAGATACGCAGTATTTT
. . TRBJ2-2 TRBV9 CASSVWGVQGGELFF TGTGCCAGCAGCGTATGGGGTGTACAGGGAGGGGAGCTGTTTTTT
. . TRBJ1-3 TRBV19 CASSIVGGANSGNTIYF TGTGCCAGTAGTATAGTTGGAGGGGCCAACTCTGGAAACACCATATATTTT
. . TRBJ2-3 TRBV7-8 CASSPRGDTQYF TGTGCCAGCAGCCCACGGGGAGATACGCAGTATTTT
. . TRBJ2-5 TRBV12-3/TRBV12-4 CASRQQETQYF TGTGCCAGTAGACAGCAAGAGACCCAGTACTTC
. . TRBJ2-2 TRBV5-6 CASSLALLAFAGELFF TGTGCCAGCAGCTTGGCGTTGTTAGCGTTCGCCGGGGAGCTGTTTTTT
. . TRBJ1-5 TRBV18 CASSRDSDNQPQHF TGTGCCAGCTCCCGGGACTCGGATAATCAGCCCCAGCATTTT
. . TRBJ1-2 TRBV7-9 CASSLPARDSYTF TGTGCCAGCAGCTTACCAGCGAGAGATAGCTACACCTTC
. once TRBJ2-7 TRBV5-4 CASSLPDSYEQYF TGTGCCAGCAGCTTGCCAGACTCCTACGAGCAGTACTTC
TRBD1 . TRBJ1-2 TRBV2 CASGMGQTNYGYTF TGTGCCAGTGGGATGGGACAGACTAACTATGGCTACACCTTC
. . TRBJ2-7 TRBV19 CASSPGGSTYEQYF TGTGCCAGTAGTCCCGGGGGATCGACCTACGAGCAGTACTTC
. . TRBJ1-2 TRBV4-1 CASSQVQGDYGYTF TGCGCCAGCAGCCAAGTGCAAGGGGACTATGGCTACACCTTC
. . TRBJ1-1 TRBV7-9 CASSSIQGGTEAFF TGTGCCAGCAGCTCAATTCAGGGTGGCACTGAAGCTTTCTTT
. . TRBJ1-2 TRBV28 CASSLVGANYGYTF TGTGCCAGCAGCCTCGTAGGAGCTAACTATGGCTACACCTTC
. . TRBJ1-4 TRBV30 CAWSAALSRVFF TGTGCCTGGAGTGCGGCACTCTCGAGGGTGTTTTTT
. . TRBJ2-2 TRBV4-3 CASSQETAGELFF TGCGCCAGCAGCCAAGAGACAGCCGGGGAGCTGTTTTTT
. . TRBJ2-3 TRBV6-6 CASSYGAAVDTQYF TGTGCCAGCAGTTATGGGGCGGCGGTAGATACGCAGTATTTT
TRBD1 . TRBJ1-1 TRBV6-2/TRBV6-3 CASSYCRDRVLNTEAFF TGTGCCAGCAGTTACTGCCGGGACAGAGTCTTGAACACTGAAGCTTTCTTT
. few TRBJ1-2 TRBV9 CASSDSARGMGGYTF TGTGCCAGCAGCGACTCCGCCAGGGGCATGGGGGGCTACACCTTC
TRBD2 . TRBJ2-3 TRBV10-3 CAISLAGGADTQYF TGTGCCATCAGCCTAGCGGGGGGGGCAGATACGCAGTATTTT
TRBD1 . TRBJ2-3 TRBV19 CASSRGTGGVGDTQYF TGTGCCAGTAGTAGAGGGACAGGGGGCGTGGGAGATACGCAGTATTTT
TRBD2 . TRBJ2-7 TRBV11-2 CASSLDQIAGFSYEQYF TGTGCCAGCAGCTTAGATCAGATAGCGGGGTTCTCCTACGAGCAGTACTTC
. . TRBJ1-5 TRBV5-6 CASSFWGRSNQPQHF TGTGCCAGCAGCTTCTGGGGCAGATCCAATCAGCCCCAGCATTTT
. . TRBJ1-2 TRBV3-1/TRBV3-2 CASSQAIFGGLYGYTF TGTGCCAGCAGCCAAGCGATCTTTGGGGGCCTCTATGGCTACACCTTC
TRBD1 . TRBJ1-5 TRBV4-3 CASSQVFRTGASNQPQHF TGCGCCAGCAGCCAAGTATTCAGGACAGGCGCATCGAATCAGCCCCAGCATTTT
TRBD1 . TRBJ2-3 TRBV29-1 CSGRDRVTDTQYF TGCAGCGGACGGGACAGGGTCACAGATACGCAGTATTTT
. once TRBJ2-1 TRBV6-5 CASRGDVGSYNEQFF TGTGCCAGCCGGGGAGACGTGGGCTCCTACAATGAGCAGTTCTTC
. . TRBJ1-1 TRBV12-3/TRBV12-4 CASSLGQRTEAFF TGTGCCAGCAGTTTAGGGCAACGAACTGAAGCTTTCTTT
TRBD1 . TRBJ2-3 TRBV5-1 CASSDPVQGAGDTQYF TGCGCCAGCAGCGACCCGGTACAGGGGGCAGGAGATACGCAGTATTTT
. . TRBJ1-2 TRBV5-4 CASSTMAGTNYGYTF TGTGCCAGCAGCACTATGGCAGGGACTAACTATGGCTACACCTTC
. . TRBJ2-5 TRBV5-5 CASSTRYRDETQYF TGTGCCAGCAGCACTAGATACAGGGATGAGACCCAGTACTTC
TRBD1 . TRBJ2-7 TRBV4-1 CASSQQGASEQYF TGCGCCAGCAGCCAACAGGGGGCGTCCGAGCAGTACTTC
. few TRBJ2-7 TRBV29-1 CSVERGIVDEQYF TGCAGCGTTGAAAGGGGCATCGTTGACGAGCAGTACTTC
. . TRBJ1-2 TRBV6-4 CASSRPGQLRDRGYTF TGTGCCAGCAGTCGACCCGGACAGCTTCGGGATCGTGGCTACACCTTC
. . TRBJ1-1 TRBV4-1 CASSQAARAGMNTEAFF TGCGCCAGCAGCCAAGCAGCGAGGGCAGGTATGAACACTGAAGCTTTCTTT
. . TRBJ2-7 TRBV28 CASSLLGPGGYEQYF TGTGCCAGCAGTTTATTGGGACCCGGGGGATACGAGCAGTACTTC
TRBD2 . TRBJ2-3 TRBV30 CAWRLAGGPDTQYF TGTGCCTGGAGACTAGCGGGGGGGCCAGATACGCAGTATTTT
. . TRBJ1-6 TRBV7-2 CASSLPPGSPLHF TGTGCCAGCAGCTTACCGCCAGGGTCACCCCTCCACTTT
. . TRBJ1-5 TRBV19 CATKGGVSNQPQHF TGTGCCACCAAGGGAGGGGTCAGCAATCAGCCCCAGCATTTT
. . TRBJ2-5 TRBV7-2 CASSPVEGETQYF TGTGCCAGCAGCCCTGTGGAGGGGGAGACCCAGTACTTC
TRBD1 . TRBJ2-1 TRBV27 CATKGDRGFNEQFF TGTGCCACCAAGGGGGACAGGGGATTCAATGAGCAGTTCTTC
. . TRBJ2-1 TRBV28 CASSVPRGSYNEQFF TGTGCCAGCAGTGTTCCCCGGGGTTCCTACAATGAGCAGTTCTTC
. few TRBJ1-6 TRBV18 CASSPGDRSPLHF TGTGCCAGCTCCCCGGGAGACCGTTCACCCCTCCACTTT
. . TRBJ1-3 TRBV9 CASSVDSSGNTIYF TGTGCCAGCAGCGTCGACAGCTCTGGAAACACCATATATTTT
TRBD1 . TRBJ1-1 TRBV4-3 CASSLRPDRTNTEAFF TGCGCCAGCAGCCTAAGGCCGGACAGGACGAACACTGAAGCTTTCTTT
. . TRBJ2-7 TRBV9 CASSVVPVSYEQYF TGTGCCAGCAGCGTAGTTCCGGTATCCTACGAGCAGTACTTC
. . TRBJ1-1 TRBV7-3 CASSLTESVTEAFF TGTGCCAGCAGCTTGACGGAGAGTGTCACTGAAGCTTTCTTT
TRBD1 . TRBJ1-5 TRBV5-1 CASSLKGQGAVNQPQHF TGCGCCAGCAGCTTGAAGGGACAGGGGGCGGTAAATCAGCCCCAGCATTTT
TRBD1 once TRBJ2-7 TRBV9 CASSVRGGAIYEQYF TGTGCCAGCAGCGTAAGAGGGGGCGCGATCTACGAGCAGTACTTC
. few TRBJ2-3 TRBV5-4 CASSPKTALTDTQYF TGTGCCAGCAGCCCGAAGACAGCCCTCACAGATACGCAGTATTTT